This is a list of T cell receptor beta chains from one sample in a study of molecular identifiers for immune sequencing clone quantification. TCRdb processed the PCR reads anew with MiXCR; each CDR3 protein has one entry. This table holds 80,000 to 100,000 distinct CDR3 sequences, roughly a quarter found once. Sequenced sample: naive CD8+ T cells from blood, with Jurkat cell RNA spiked in. The source is a human donor in good health. Some libraries in this study had Jurkat cell RNA spiked in. Each CDR3 is given with its conserved first and last residue. D genes are given only for firm matches. Clone size appears in some rows only: once, few, many, or a class for an expanded clone.

CDR3 protein,CDR3 DNA,J gene,clone size,D gene,V gene
CASRGTAYGGTQYF,TGTGCCAGCCGCGGGACGGCTTACGGGGGGACCCAGTACTTC,TRBJ2-5,many,NA,TRBV28
CASSQDDSPYEQYF,TGCGCCAGCAGCCAAGACGACAGTCCCTACGAGCAGTACTTC,TRBJ2-7,many,NA,TRBV4-3
CASSLLNTGELFF,TGTGCCAGCAGTTTACTCAACACCGGGGAGCTGTTTTTT,TRBJ2-2,many,NA,TRBV5-6
CASSTTFGDWFSNQPQHF,TGTGCCAGCTCAACCACGTTCGGGGATTGGTTTAGCAATCAGCCCCAGCATTTT,TRBJ1-5,NA,NA,TRBV18
CSVEGGVNYGYTF,TGCAGCGTTGAAGGAGGCGTTAACTATGGCTACACCTTC,TRBJ1-2,many,NA,TRBV29-1
CASSPWRDSTDTQYF,TGTGCCAGCAGCCCCTGGAGGGACAGCACAGATACGCAGTATTTT,TRBJ2-3,many,NA,TRBV9
CSVWGSSLETQYF,TGCAGCGTCTGGGGCTCTTCTTTGGAGACCCAGTACTTC,TRBJ2-5,many,NA,TRBV29-1
CASSLAWGTASTDTQYF,TGTGCCAGCAGCTTGGCCTGGGGGACAGCTAGCACAGATACGCAGTATTTT,TRBJ2-3,many,TRBD1,TRBV5-6
CASSRGQGYEQYF,TGTGCCAGCAGCCGGGGACAGGGCTACGAGCAGTACTTC,TRBJ2-7,many,TRBD1,TRBV6-2/TRBV6-3
CSARQGSYTEAFF,TGCAGCGCTCGACAGGGCTCGTACACTGAAGCTTTCTTT,TRBJ1-1,many,TRBD1,TRBV29-1
CASSLRSAGNTIYF,TGTGCCAGCAGTTTAAGGTCGGCTGGAAACACCATATATTTT,TRBJ1-3,few,NA,TRBV27